One sample yielded the 16 T cell receptor beta chains listed below, sequenced in a study of T cell responses to AZD1222 COVID-19 vaccine. Assay: immunoSEQ multiplex PCR; the TCRdb copy retains only in-frame clones and omits some. This table has some 150,000 clones, around 93% appearing once. Sample: peripheral blood, taken on day 0 of AZD1222 vaccination. All receptors derive from an adult in good health.

The chain uses TRBV10-3 and TRBJ2-7; 7 nucleotides line up with TRBD2. This CDR3 has 16 amino acids. Germline V gene sequence: CDR1 ENHRY, CDR2 SYGVKD. J was trimmed by 5 bases and V by 4 bases; bases with no gene match: 14. CDR3 residues: CAISGASGVPIDEQYF. The CDR3 DNA reads TGTGCCATCAGTGGTGCTAGCGGAGTTCCCATCGACGAGCAGTACTTC.

The chain couples TRBV9 to TRBJ2-3; D might be TRBD2 (7 bases). Germline lookup yields CDR1 SGDLS and CDR2 YYNGEE. The CDR3 totals 15 residues. Trimming took off 4 bases at V and 1 base at J, with 13 bases between the two ends. Here the CDR3 DNA reads TGTGCCAGCAGCCCTCGGGGGGCCCGCACAGATACGCAGTATTTT. Translating gives CASSPRGARTDTQYF.

Of note for this clone: In the same sample, other DNA sequences code for this CDR3. This chain joins TRBV27 and TRBJ1-1; D is undetermined. The CDR3 totals 14 residues. Germline V gene sequence: CDR1 MNHEY, CDR2 SMNVEV (reference sequence). V shed 6 bases and J shed 0 bases, with 11 bases lying between them. The CDR3 region has the DNA TGTGCCAGCAGCCCCCGGGGTGTGAACACTGAAGCTTTCTTT. Residues: CASSPRGVNTEAFF.

This sequence joins TRBV7-2 and TRBJ2-4; 7 bases line up with TRBD1. Germline V gene sequence: CDR1 SGHTA, CDR2 FQGNSA. The CDR3 sequence is 16 residues long. Germline trimming cut 5 bases from V and 0 bases from J; bases unmatched to any gene: 7. The CDR3, as DNA: TGTGCCAGCAGCGCAACAGGGGTTTTAGCCAAAAACATTCAGTACTTC. It translates to CASSATGVLAKNIQYF.

The rearrangement links TRBV4-1 to TRBJ2-5; D call uncertain. The CDR3 covers 15 residues. Germline values: CDR1 MGHRA, CDR2 YSYEKL. The V and J ends lost 4 bases and 5 bases respectively, with 17 bases between them. CDR3 bases: TGCGCCAGCAGCCCCTTTTCGGAGTCCGGGGAGACCCAGTACTTC. Its translation: CASSPFSESGETQYF.

V gene TRBV29-1 combines with J gene TRBJ2-3; 12 bases match TRBD2. Germline lookup yields CDR1 SQVTM and CDR2 ANQGSEA. V dropped 6 bases and J dropped 2; count of bases not matched to a gene: 9. The CDR3 consists of 16 residues. The CDR3 loop is CSVGLAGPYLTDTQYF. Here the CDR3 DNA reads TGCAGCGTAGGACTAGCGGGACCTTATCTCACAGATACGCAGTATTTT.

This rearrangement joins TRBV5-4 to TRBJ2-7; a possible D gene is TRBD1 (5 bases). V was pared by 4 bases and J by 4 bases, with 12 bases between. The CDR3 totals 13 residues. CDR1 and CDR2 (germline): SGHNT, YYREEE (reference sequence). This chain's CDR3 is CASSPDRNYEQYF. The CDR3 nucleotides are TGTGCCAGCAGCCCTGACAGAAATTACGAGCAGTACTTC.

V is TRBV5-1 and J is TRBJ1-2, with D hard to call. The germline V gene has CDR1 SGHRS and CDR2 YFSETQ. V was trimmed by 4 bases and J by 5 bases, leaving 15 bases between them. The CDR3 is 14 amino acids. CDR3 region: CASSPNRVSYGYTF. The CDR3 nucleotides are TGCGCCAGCAGCCCGAATCGGGTCTCGTATGGCTACACCTTC.

The rearrangement uses TRBV5-1 and TRBJ1-2, with a tentative D call TRBD1 (5 bases). This CDR3 is 15 amino acids long. Germline V gives CDR1 SGHRS, CDR2 YFSETQ. Trimming removed 4 bases at V and 4 bases at J, with 17 bases between. The CDR3 region is CASSQIAPGSYGYTF. CDR3 nucleotide sequence: TGCGCCAGCAGCCAGATTGCTCCAGGGAGCTATGGCTACACCTTC.

As regards this clone: The same CDR3 arises from other DNA sequences in this sample as well. The rearrangement joins TRBV9 to TRBJ1-1; D call uncertain. V lost 2 bases to trimming and J lost 1 base, with 6 bases between them. Germline loops: CDR1 SGDLS, CDR2 YYNGEE. There are 13 residues in the CDR3. As DNA, the CDR3 is TGTGCCAGCAGCGTTACCTCGAACACTGAAGCTTTCTTT. Translating it yields CASSVTSNTEAFF.

This chain connects TRBV15 to TRBJ2-7; D unresolved. Trimming took 0 bases from V and 3 from J, leaving 6 bases between them. This CDR3 region has 13 residues. In germline, CDR1 is LNHNV, CDR2 YYDKDF (reference sequence). The CDR3, as DNA: TGTGCCACCAGCAGAGATGACGGCTACGAGCAGTACTTC. This sequence encodes CATSRDDGYEQYF.

This chain links TRBV5-1 with TRBJ2-5; D is perhaps TRBD1 (5 bases). CDR3 length: 15 residues. Germline assignment: CDR1 SGHRS and CDR2 YFSETQ. Trimming left V 4 bases short and J 4 bases short, with 17 bases between. The CDR3 DNA follows: TGCGCCAGCAGCCCCGAAAGGGCAGGGTTAGAGACCCAGTACTTC. Amino acids: CASSPERAGLETQYF.

This clone was picked up one time. The chain recombines TRBV5-1 with TRBJ2-7; D is possibly TRBD1 (7 bases). The CDR3 consists of 15 residues. Trimming removed 1 base from V and 4 bases from J, with 15 bases in between. Germline loops: CDR1 SGHRS, CDR2 YFSETQ. The CDR3 bases are TGCGCCAGCAGCTTGACGGAGGGGGCAAGATACGAGCAGTACTTC. The encoded protein is CASSLTEGARYEQYF.

The V and J genes are TRBV12-5 and TRBJ2-7; D gene unclear. Germline CDR1 reads LGHNT; CDR2 reads FRNRAP. The germline V and J ends were trimmed by 5 bases and 1 base, with 6 bases remaining between them. There are 12 residues in the CDR3. This CDR3 is CASGAPSYEQYF. CDR3 nucleotides: TGTGCTAGTGGTGCCCCTTCCTACGAGCAGTACTTC.

This sequence joins TRBV19 and TRBJ2-7; 13 bases align to TRBD2. With V trimmed by 5 bases and J by 5 bases, 6 bases remained unmatched. From germline, CDR1 is LNHDA and CDR2 SQIVND (reference sequence). This CDR3 contains 15 residues. CDR3 sequence reads: CASSVGTSGMDEQYF. The CDR3 region has the DNA TGTGCCAGTAGTGTAGGGACTAGCGGGATGGACGAGCAGTACTTC.

This clone has a single count. The chain carries TRBV2 and TRBJ1-6; D not certain. The V gene's germline CDR1 is SNHLY and CDR2 FYNNEI. This CDR3 has 15 residues. V was clipped by 4 bases and J by 6 bases, with 13 bases between them. The CDR3 DNA reads TGTGCCAGCAGTGTAGAGGGCCTGGGTAATTCACCCCTCCACTTT. Translated: CASSVEGLGNSPLHF. The full variable domain, its missing parts supplied by reference TRBV2 and TRBJ1-6, is EPEVTQTPSHQVTQMGQEVILRCVPISNHLYFYWYRQILGQKVEFLVSFYNNEISEKSEIFDDQFSVERPDGSNFTLKIRSTKLEDSAMYFCASSVEGLGNSPLHFGNGTRLTVT.